This TCR beta chain appears in the sequencing data of a study of blood T cell repertoires in COVID-19. The method was immunoSEQ multiplex PCR; TCRdb's version includes in-frame clones alone and lacks a portion of them. The table lists under 80,000 clones, 75% to 90% of them singletons. From germline, CDR1 is MDHEN and CDR2 SYDVKM. The trim removed 6 bases at V and 7 bases at J, leaving 3 bases unmatched. This CDR3 has 13 amino acids. This rearrangement joins TRBV28 to TRBJ1-2; 12 nucleotides align to TRBD1. The sequenced sample was peripheral blood. This receptor was identified in a woman of 80 years or more with active COVID-19. Here the CDR3 DNA reads TGTGCCAGCAGCGGGACAGGGGGCTCTGGCTACACCTTC. It encodes CASSGTGGSGYTF.